The source of this TCR beta chain is a study of cytomegalovirus exposure and HLA in healthy donors. This table comes from immunoSEQ multiplex PCR, and its TCRdb copy is limited to in-frame clones, with some not included. The sample holds about 150,000 clones; about 95% are singletons and the top ten take approximately 2%. These donors were members of the roughly 110-subject validation cohort, a group separate from the approximately 620-subject first cohort. This clone has only one observation. CDR1 is MDHEN, CDR2 SYDVKM, per germline. The CDR3 is 16 residues long. V lost 7 bases and J 4 bases, leaving 23 bases between the germline ends.

The material sequenced was PBMCs. This clonotype was sampled from a man aged 18 to 29 in good health and CMV-seropositive. The chain is built from TRBV28 and TRBJ2-7; a possible D gene is TRBD1 (8 bases). This CDR3 is CASTPLGGTGPYEQYF. As DNA, the CDR3 is TGTGCCAGCACCCCCTTGGGGGGGACAGGCCCTTACGAGCAGTACTTC.